This T cell receptor (beta chain) comes out of a study of blood T cell repertoires in COVID-19. In the study overall: The origin of the acute and convalescent COVID-19 samples was the United States, Italy and Spain. Nucleic acid was either cDNA or gDNA, and it came from T cells, B-cell-depleted T cells, or PBMCs.

With V trimmed by 7 bases and J by 3 bases, 7 bases remained unmatched. The CDR3 contains 14 residues. Those enrolled in Seattle joined during active infection and were followed longitudinally afterward. Authors' analysis steps: Counts of nucleated cells, estimated from reference gene primer amplification, were obtained. Assay used: immunoSEQ multiplex PCR; TCRdb lists only in-frame clones, some missing. V, J and clone size reflect that table, while D and trimming were determined from the DNA. The table has some 360,000 clones, about 87% seen once. The receptor was isolated from a woman in her fifties or sixties with COVID-19, enrolled during active disease. J is TRBJ1-1 and V is TRBV23-1, with 8 bases matching TRBD1. TRBV23-1 is an open reading frame whose function is uncertain. The sequenced sample consisted of peripheral blood. This CDR3 reads CASKTGDLHTEAFF. CDR3 DNA sequence: TGCGCCAGCAAGACAGGGGATTTGCACACTGAAGCTTTCTTT.